The table lists the clone carrying this T cell receptor (beta chain) with a count of one. The record originates from a study of control samples from healthy donors and cancer patients. From germline, CDR1 is SGHNT and CDR2 YENEEA. CDR3 length: 15 amino acids. V lost 5 bases and J lost 4, with 16 bases in between. Sequencing used immunoSEQ multiplex PCR; TCRdb keeps in-frame clones, though not all of them. The data contain fewer than 100,000 clones, approximately 78% of them singletons. This clonotype originated in a man in his fifties or sixties in good health. The gene calls are TRBV11-3 and TRBJ2-3; either TRBD1 or TRBD2 may fit D (6 bases each). The sequenced sample consisted of blood. The CDR3 spells CASSRMGGQADTQYF. The DNA for the CDR3 is TGTGCCAGCAGCCGTATGGGGGGCCAGGCAGATACGCAGTATTTT.